This paragraph reports one T cell receptor (beta chain). These data originate in a study of blood T cell repertoires in COVID-19. Here immunoSEQ multiplex PCR was the method, and the copy in TCRdb shows in-frame clones only, minus some. This table holds more than 200,000 clones, 86% found once. Per germline, CDR1 LGHNA and CDR2 YNFKEQ. There are 15 residues in the CDR3. Unmatched junction bases numbered 7, after V lost 2 bases and J lost 8 bases. Sequencing was done on a sample of peripheral blood. V gene TRBV4-2 combines with J gene TRBJ1-4; TRBD1 agrees at 8 bases. The receptor comes from a man older than 75 with acute or convalescent COVID-19. The CDR3 loop is CASSQRQGAGEKLFF. CDR3 in DNA: TGTGCCAGCAGCCAACGTCAGGGGGCAGGGGAAAAACTGTTTTTT.